What follows are 3 T cell receptor beta chains derived from one specimen sequenced in a study of beta chain features in type 1 diabetes. The sequenced template was cDNA made from the entire isolated RNA. Sequenced by immunoSEQ multiplex PCR; TCRdb stores in-frame clones only, minus some. The sample holds about 350,000 clones, around a fifth seen once. Input material: naive CD4+ T cells from blood. All receptors derive from a woman aged 18-29 years in good health.

This clone was observed a handful of times. CDR3 region: CASSEQGSEKLFF. The DNA of the CDR3 is TGTGCCAGCAGTGAACAGGGGAGTGAAAAACTGTTTTTT. This chain joins TRBV6-1 and TRBJ1-4, with D possibly matching TRBD1 (6 bases). Germline values: CDR1 MNHNS, CDR2 SASEGT. The V gene lost 2 bases and the J gene lost 7 bases, with 8 bases spanning the gap. CDR3 length: 13 amino acids.

V gene TRBV5-6 combines with J gene TRBJ2-7; possibly TRBD1 for D (6 bases). From germline, CDR1 is SGHDT and CDR2 YYEEEE. CDR3 size: 14 residues. Trimming took off 0 bases at V and 9 bases at J, with 16 bases between the two ends. The CDR3 nucleotides are TGTGCCAGCAGCTTGGGACAGGTGTTTCGAGGGCAGTACTTC. Protein product: CASSLGQVFRGQYF. The whole variable domain, remainder taken from reference TRBV5-6 and TRBJ2-7, is DAGVTQSPTHLIKTRGQQVTLRCSPKSGHDTVSWYQQALGQGPQFIFQYYEEEERQRGNFPDRFSGHQFPNYSSELNVNALLLGDSALYLCASSLGQVFRGQYFGPGTRLTVT.

In its sample, this clone was seen a few times. This chain joins TRBV4-3 and TRBJ2-5, with D possibly matching TRBD2 (6 bases). CDR3 size: 16 residues. Germline V gene sequence: CDR1 LGHNA, CDR2 YSLEER. Trimming pared 1 base from V and 0 bases from J, leaving 12 bases between. The CDR3 sequence: CASSQGNSGHQETQYF. DNA of the CDR3: TGCGCCAGCAGCCAAGGAAATAGCGGACACCAAGAGACCCAGTACTTC.